This T cell receptor (beta chain) came from a study of blood T cell repertoires in COVID-19. As for the study in general: Samples came from the United States, Italy and Spain, spanning acute and convalescent COVID-19.

Residents of 24 US areas, aged about 18 to 95 years, made up the participants. Donors in Cohort 3 counted as recovered after two negative PCRs, clearance, or symptom resolution. CDR3 length: 11 residues. Germline CDR1 SGHNT, CDR2 YYREEE (reference sequence). Trimming removed 1 base at V and 6 bases at J, with 5 bases between. Source study methods: Cell counts per sample came from amplifying reference gene primers. The data were produced by immunoSEQ multiplex PCR, yet TCRdb's version contains in-frame clones alone and is incomplete. That table furnishes V, J and clone size, whereas the DNA furnished D and trimming. The sample has about 300,000 clones, roughly 90% seen once. This clone was detected only a few times.

The specimen was PBMCs or T cells enriched from blood (not recorded which). The receptor's source is a middle-aged woman who had recovered from COVID-19. The chain employs TRBV5-4 and TRBJ2-7, with D unclear. CDR3 sequence: CASSLRGEQYF. DNA for the CDR3: TGTGCCAGCAGCTTGCGAGGCGAGCAGTACTTC.